A selection of T cell receptor beta chains follows, all from one sample in a study of blood T cell repertoires in COVID-19. TCRdb keeps only in-frame clones here, not all; method: immunoSEQ multiplex PCR. Altogether about 220,000 clones are present, approximately 83% being singletons, with the ten largest covering roughly 2.7%. Sequenced material: peripheral blood. These receptors all stem from a middle-aged woman with active or convalescent COVID-19. Each CDR3 is given with its conserved first and last residue. D genes are given only for firm matches. The size entry is marked missing in some rows and otherwise reads once, few, many or a size class.

V,J,size,D,DNA,CDR3
TRBV6-5,TRBJ2-1,.,.,TGTGCCAGCAGTTACAGGAGGGGGCGAGTAGGCAATGAGCAGTTCTTC,CASSYRRGRVGNEQFF
TRBV15,TRBJ2-5,.,TRBD1,TGTGCCACCAGCAGTCAGACAGGGGGTGAGACCCAGTACTTC,CATSSQTGGETQYF
TRBV4-3,TRBJ1-1,.,.,TGCGCCAGCAGCCAAGCCATGAACACTGAAGCTTTCTTT,CASSQAMNTEAFF
TRBV15,TRBJ2-1,.,TRBD2,TGTGCCACTACTAGCGGGAGCTACAATGAGCAGTTCTTC,CATTSGSYNEQFF
TRBV11-3,TRBJ2-7,.,TRBD2,TGTGCCAGCAGCTTAATAGGAAGGGGAGGGTACGAGCAGTACTTC,CASSLIGRGGYEQYF
TRBV15,TRBJ2-2,.,.,TGTGCCACCAGCAGAGCCGGGACTTACACCGGGGAGCTGTTTTTT,CATSRAGTYTGELFF
TRBV11-3,TRBJ1-1,.,.,TGTGCCAGCAGCTTAGGACAGGTTAAGGGCAACACTGAAGCTTTCTTT,CASSLGQVKGNTEAFF
TRBV11-3,TRBJ1-6,.,.,TGTGCCAGCAGCACCACAGGGAGAGACTCACCCCTCCACTTT,CASSTTGRDSPLHF
TRBV2,TRBJ1-2,.,.,TGTGCCAGCAGAGAGGACAGCAACTATGGCTACACCTTC,CASREDSNYGYTF
TRBV27,TRBJ2-7,.,.,TGTGCCAGCAGGCTAGGCCCCTACGAGCAGTACTTC,CASRLGPYEQYF
TRBV2,TRBJ1-6,.,.,TGTGCCAGCAAAGTAGATAATTCACCCCTCCACTTT,CASKVDNSPLHF
TRBV30,TRBJ1-2,once,TRBD1,TGTGCCTGGGACCGGGGACAGGGGGCGAGAGGCTACACCTTC,CAWDRGQGARGYTF
TRBV18,TRBJ2-5,.,TRBD1,TGTGCCAGCTCACGACTGGGACAGGGCTATGAGACCCAGTACTTC,CASSRLGQGYETQYF
TRBV5-6,TRBJ2-3,.,TRBD2,TGTGCCAGCAGCCCCTTTATCGGACTAGGGGCAGATACGCAGTATTTT,CASSPFIGLGADTQYF
TRBV6-6,TRBJ1-2,.,.,TGTGCCAGCAGTATTTTCCACACAGGGACGGATGGCTACACCTTC,CASSIFHTGTDGYTF
TRBV11-2,TRBJ2-1,once,TRBD2,TGTGCCAGCAGCTCTAGCGGGAGGTCAGGGCAGTTCTTC,CASSSSGRSGQFF
TRBV29-1,TRBJ1-5,.,.,TGCAGCGTCACCACTACCGAGGCTAATCAGCCCCAGCATTTT,CSVTTTEANQPQHF
TRBV12-5,TRBJ2-1,.,.,TGTGCTAGTGGTTTGTCAGCGAGCTCCTACAATGAGCAGTTCTTC,CASGLSASSYNEQFF
TRBV24-1,TRBJ2-1,.,TRBD2,TGTGCCACTGGGCCGAGATCGCCGACTAGCGGGGGGGGTTCCTACAATGAGCAGTTCTTC,CATGPRSPTSGGGSYNEQFF
TRBV4-2,TRBJ2-7,.,.,TGTGCCAGCAGCCAAGATTCGGGTTACGAGCAGTACTTC,CASSQDSGYEQYF
TRBV28,TRBJ2-7,.,.,TGTGCCAGCAGTTTAAGGCCAGGCCGTGCCTACGAGCAGTACTTC,CASSLRPGRAYEQYF
TRBV5-1,TRBJ2-5,.,TRBD2,TGCGCCAGCAGCCGGTCGACTAGCGGGGAGGAGACCCAGTACTTC,CASSRSTSGEETQYF
TRBV2,TRBJ1-5,.,.,TGTGCCAGCAGTGAAAGACACAGTAGCAATCAGCCCCAGCATTTT,CASSERHSSNQPQHF
TRBV24-1,TRBJ2-3,.,TRBD2,TGTGCCACCAGTGATTGGACTAGCGGCACAGATACGCAGTATTTT,CATSDWTSGTDTQYF
TRBV7-2,TRBJ2-5,.,TRBD2,TGTGCCAGCAGCTTAGGACTAGCGGTCGAGACCCAGTACTTC,CASSLGLAVETQYF
TRBV2,TRBJ2-7,.,TRBD2,TGTGCCAGCAGCGAACTAGCGGGAGATCACGAGCAGTACTTC,CASSELAGDHEQYF
TRBV5-1,TRBJ1-2,.,.,TGCGCCAGCAGCTTGGAGCAGGGCTACAACTATGGCTACACCTTC,CASSLEQGYNYGYTF
TRBV12-5,TRBJ1-4,.,.,TGTGCTAGTGGTTTGGTACTCGCGGGGGGCCCGGATGAAAAACTGTTTTTT,CASGLVLAGGPDEKLFF
TRBV11-2,TRBJ2-3,.,TRBD1,TGTGCCAGCAGCGTGAGACAGGGGTTCGCAGATACGCAGTATTTT,CASSVRQGFADTQYF
TRBV4-1,TRBJ1-5,few,.,TGCGCCAGCAGCCGCGAACGTGCTAGCAATCAGCCCCAGCATTTT,CASSRERASNQPQHF
TRBV5-1,TRBJ1-2,few,.,TGCGCCAGCAGGGAGCCCGGACAGTCCTATGGCTACACCTTC,CASREPGQSYGYTF